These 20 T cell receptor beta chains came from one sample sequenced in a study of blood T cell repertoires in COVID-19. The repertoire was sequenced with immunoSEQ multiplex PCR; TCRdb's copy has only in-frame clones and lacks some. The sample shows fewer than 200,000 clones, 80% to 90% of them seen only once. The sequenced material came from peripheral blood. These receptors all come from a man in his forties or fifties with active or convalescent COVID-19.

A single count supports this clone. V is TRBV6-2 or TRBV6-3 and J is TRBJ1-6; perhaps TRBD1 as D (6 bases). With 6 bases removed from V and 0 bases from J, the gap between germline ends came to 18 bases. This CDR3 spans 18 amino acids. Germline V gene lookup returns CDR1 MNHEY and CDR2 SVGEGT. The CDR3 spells CASSGRDTETSYNSPLHF. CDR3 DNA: TGTGCCAGCAGCGGACGGGACACCGAGACCTCCTATAATTCACCCCTCCACTTT.

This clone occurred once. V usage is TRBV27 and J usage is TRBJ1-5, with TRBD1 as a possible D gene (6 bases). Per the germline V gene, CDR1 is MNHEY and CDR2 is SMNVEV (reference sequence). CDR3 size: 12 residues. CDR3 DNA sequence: TGTGCTTCGGGGGGCCAAAATCAGCCCCAGCATTTT. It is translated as CASGGQNQPQHF.

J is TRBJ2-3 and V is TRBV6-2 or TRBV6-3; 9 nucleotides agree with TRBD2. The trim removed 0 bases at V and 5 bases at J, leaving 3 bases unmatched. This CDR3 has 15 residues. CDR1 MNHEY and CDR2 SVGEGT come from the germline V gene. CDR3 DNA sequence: TGTGCCAGCAGTTACTCCAGCGGGGGGCGAGATACGCAGTATTTT. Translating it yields CASSYSSGGRDTQYF.

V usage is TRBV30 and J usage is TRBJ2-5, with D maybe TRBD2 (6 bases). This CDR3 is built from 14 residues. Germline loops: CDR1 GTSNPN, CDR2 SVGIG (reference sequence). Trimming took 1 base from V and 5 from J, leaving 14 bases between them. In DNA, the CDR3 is TGTGCCTGGAGTGAACAGGTGGCGGGGGAGACCCAGTACTTC. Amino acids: CAWSEQVAGETQYF.

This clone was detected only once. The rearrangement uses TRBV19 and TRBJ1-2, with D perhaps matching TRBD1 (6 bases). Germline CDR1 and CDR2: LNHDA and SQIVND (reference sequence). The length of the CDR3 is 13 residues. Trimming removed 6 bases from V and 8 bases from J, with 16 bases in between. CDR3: CASRLTGKRGYTF. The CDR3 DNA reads TGTGCCAGTAGGTTGACAGGAAAAAGAGGCTACACCTTC.

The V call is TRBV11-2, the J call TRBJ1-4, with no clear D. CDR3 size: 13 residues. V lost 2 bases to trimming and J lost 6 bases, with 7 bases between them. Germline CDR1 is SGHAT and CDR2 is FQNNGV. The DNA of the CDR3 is TGTGCCAGCAGCTTATACGGGGATGAAAAACTGTTTTTT. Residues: CASSLYGDEKLFF.

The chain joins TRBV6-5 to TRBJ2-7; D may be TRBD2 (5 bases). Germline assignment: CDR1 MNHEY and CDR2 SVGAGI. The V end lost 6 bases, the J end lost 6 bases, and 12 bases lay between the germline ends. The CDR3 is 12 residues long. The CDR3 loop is CASSRSGIEQYF. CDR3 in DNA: TGTGCCAGCAGCCGCTCCGGGATCGAGCAGTACTTC.

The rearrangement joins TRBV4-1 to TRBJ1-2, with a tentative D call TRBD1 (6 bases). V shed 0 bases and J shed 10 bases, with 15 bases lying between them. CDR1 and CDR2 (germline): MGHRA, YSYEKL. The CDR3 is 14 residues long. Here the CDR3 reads CASSQEGPQGLYTF. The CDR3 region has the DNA TGCGCCAGCAGCCAAGAGGGTCCACAGGGCCTCTACACCTTC.

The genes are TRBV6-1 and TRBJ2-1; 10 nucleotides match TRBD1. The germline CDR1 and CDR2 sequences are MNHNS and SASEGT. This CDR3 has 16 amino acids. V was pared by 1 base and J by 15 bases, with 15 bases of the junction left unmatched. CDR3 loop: CASSEGPDRGRGKRFF. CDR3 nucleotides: TGTGCCAGCAGTGAAGGCCCTGACAGGGGGCGAGGGAAGCGGTTCTTC.

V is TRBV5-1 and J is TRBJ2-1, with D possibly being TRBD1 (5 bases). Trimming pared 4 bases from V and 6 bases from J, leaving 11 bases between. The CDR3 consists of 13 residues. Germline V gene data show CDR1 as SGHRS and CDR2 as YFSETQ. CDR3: CASSRDQGNEQFF. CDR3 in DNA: TGCGCCAGCAGCCGCGACCAGGGCAATGAGCAGTTCTTC.

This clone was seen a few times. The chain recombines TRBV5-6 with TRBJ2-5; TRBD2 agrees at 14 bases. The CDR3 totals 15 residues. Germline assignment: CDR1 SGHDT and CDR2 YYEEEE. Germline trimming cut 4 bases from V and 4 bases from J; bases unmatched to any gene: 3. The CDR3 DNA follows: TGTGCCAGCAGCACAGGACTAGCGGGGGGAGAGACCCAGTACTTC. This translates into CASSTGLAGGETQYF.

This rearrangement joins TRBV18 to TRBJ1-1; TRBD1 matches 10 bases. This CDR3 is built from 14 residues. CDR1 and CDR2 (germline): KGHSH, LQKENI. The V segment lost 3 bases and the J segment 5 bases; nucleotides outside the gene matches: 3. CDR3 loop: CASSPRQGATEAFF. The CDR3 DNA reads TGTGCCAGCTCACCGCGACAGGGGGCAACTGAAGCTTTCTTT.

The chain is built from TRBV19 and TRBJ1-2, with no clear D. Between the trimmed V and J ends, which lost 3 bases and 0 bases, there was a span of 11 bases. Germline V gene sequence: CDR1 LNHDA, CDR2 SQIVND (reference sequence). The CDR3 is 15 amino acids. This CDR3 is CASSIGREANYGYTF. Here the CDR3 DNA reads TGTGCCAGTAGTATTGGACGGGAAGCTAACTATGGCTACACCTTC.

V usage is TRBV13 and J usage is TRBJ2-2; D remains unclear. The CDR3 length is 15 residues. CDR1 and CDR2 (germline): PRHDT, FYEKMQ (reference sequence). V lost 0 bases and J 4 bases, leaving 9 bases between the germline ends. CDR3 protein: CASSLGLSPTGELFF. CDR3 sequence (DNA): TGTGCCAGCAGCTTAGGCCTAAGTCCCACCGGGGAGCTGTTTTTT.

CDR3 nucleotides: TGCGCCAGCAGCCACCCACAGGGGGCGGCCACTGAAGCTTTCTTT. Its protein is CASSHPQGAATEAFF. V usage is TRBV4-1 and J usage is TRBJ1-1, with TRBD1 matching over 9 bases. The CDR3 is 15 residues long. The germline V gene has CDR1 MGHRA and CDR2 YSYEKL. J gave up 4 bases and V 3 bases, and 6 bases lay outside the gene matches.

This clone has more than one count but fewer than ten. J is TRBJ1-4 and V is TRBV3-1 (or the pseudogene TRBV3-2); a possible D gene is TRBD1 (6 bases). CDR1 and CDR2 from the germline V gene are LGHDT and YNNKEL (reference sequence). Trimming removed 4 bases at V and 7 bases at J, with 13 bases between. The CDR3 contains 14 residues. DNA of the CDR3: TGTGCCAGCAGCCGGGGGACATTGAGTGAAAAACTGTTTTTT. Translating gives CASSRGTLSEKLFF.

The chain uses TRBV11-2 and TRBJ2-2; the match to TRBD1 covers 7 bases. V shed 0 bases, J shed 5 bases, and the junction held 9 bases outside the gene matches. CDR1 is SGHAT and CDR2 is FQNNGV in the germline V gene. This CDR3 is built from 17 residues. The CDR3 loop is CASSLEAHRGRTGELFF. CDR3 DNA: TGTGCCAGCAGCTTAGAAGCCCACAGGGGCCGGACCGGGGAGCTGTTTTTT.

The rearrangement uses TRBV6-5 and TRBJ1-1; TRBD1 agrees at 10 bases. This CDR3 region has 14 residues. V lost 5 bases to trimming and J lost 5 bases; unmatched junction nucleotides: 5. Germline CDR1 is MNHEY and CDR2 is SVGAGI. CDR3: CASSKGQGRTEAFF. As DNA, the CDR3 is TGTGCCAGCAGTAAGGGACAGGGGAGAACTGAAGCTTTCTTT.

CDR3 nucleotide sequence: TGTGCCAGCATCCCCGTAGCGGGGCTTCCCTACAATGAGCAGTTCTTC. Translated, it gives CASIPVAGLPYNEQFF. The chain uses TRBV7-9 and TRBJ2-1, with 8 bases that match TRBD2. The CDR3 totals 16 residues. The germline V gene encodes CDR1 SEHNR and CDR2 FQNEAQ (reference sequence). V was clipped by 7 bases and J by 2 bases; unmatched bases: 10.

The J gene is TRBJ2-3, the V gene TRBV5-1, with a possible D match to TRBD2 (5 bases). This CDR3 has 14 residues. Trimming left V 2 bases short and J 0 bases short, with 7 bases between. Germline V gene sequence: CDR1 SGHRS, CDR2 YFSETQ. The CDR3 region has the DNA TGCGCCAGCAGCTTTCCGGGGAGCACAGATACGCAGTATTTT. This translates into CASSFPGSTDTQYF.